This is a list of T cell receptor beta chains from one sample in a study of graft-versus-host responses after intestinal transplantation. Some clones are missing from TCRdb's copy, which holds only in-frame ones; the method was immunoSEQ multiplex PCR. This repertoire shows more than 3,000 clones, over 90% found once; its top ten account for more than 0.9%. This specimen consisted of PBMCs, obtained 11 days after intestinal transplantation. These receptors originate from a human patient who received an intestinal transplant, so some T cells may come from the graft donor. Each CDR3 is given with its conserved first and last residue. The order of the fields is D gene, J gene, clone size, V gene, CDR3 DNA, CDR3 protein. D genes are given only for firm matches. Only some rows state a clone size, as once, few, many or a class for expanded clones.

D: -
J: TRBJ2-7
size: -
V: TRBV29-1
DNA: TGCAGCGTTGAAGGTCAGGGTGAGACCTACGAGCAGTACTTC
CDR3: CSVEGQGETYEQYF

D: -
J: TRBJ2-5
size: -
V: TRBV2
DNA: TGTGCCAGCAGGGACGCCTGGGGGTTGGAGACCCAGTACTTC
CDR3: CASRDAWGLETQYF

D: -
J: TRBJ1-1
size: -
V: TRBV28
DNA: TGTGCCAGCGGGCGGGGGCTCGACGTGGTAATTGAAGCTTTCTTT
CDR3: CASGRGLDVVIEAFF

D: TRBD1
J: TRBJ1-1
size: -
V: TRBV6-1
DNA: TGTGCCAGCAGGACAGGGCCCTTGAACACTGAAGCTTTCTTT
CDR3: CASRTGPLNTEAFF

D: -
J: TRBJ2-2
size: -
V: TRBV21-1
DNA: TGTGCCAGCAGCTCCCCGGGCAGCGGGAGGGCGTACACCGGGGAGCTGTTTTTT
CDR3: CASSSPGSGRAYTGELFF

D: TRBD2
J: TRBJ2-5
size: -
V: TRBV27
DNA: TGTGCCAGCAGTTCCTCGTCGCGGGAGCAAGAGACCCAGTACTTC
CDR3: CASSSSSREQETQYF

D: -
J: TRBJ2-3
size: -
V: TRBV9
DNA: TGTGCCAGCAGCTACACAGATACGCAGTATTTT
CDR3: CASSYTDTQYF

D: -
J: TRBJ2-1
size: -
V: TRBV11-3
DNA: TGTGCCAGCAGCTTAGGACCTAGTGGGTTCTACAATGAGCAGTTCTTC
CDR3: CASSLGPSGFYNEQFF

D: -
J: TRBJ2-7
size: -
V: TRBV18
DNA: TGTGCCAGCTCACTCCCGGGAACTGCCGTGGCCTACGAGCAGTACTTC
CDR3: CASSLPGTAVAYEQYF

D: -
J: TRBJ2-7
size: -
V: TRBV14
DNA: TGTGCCAGCAGCCAAGGTATCAAAACAATCTACGAGCAGTACTTC
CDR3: CASSQGIKTIYEQYF

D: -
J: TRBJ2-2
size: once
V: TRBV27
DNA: TGTGCCAGCAGTTTCGGAGGCGGGGAGCTGTTTTTT
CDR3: CASSFGGGELFF

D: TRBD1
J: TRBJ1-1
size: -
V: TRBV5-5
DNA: TGTGCCAGCAGCTTGACAGGGCAGGGGGGTTGGATGAACACTGAAGCTTTCTTT
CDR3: CASSLTGQGGWMNTEAFF

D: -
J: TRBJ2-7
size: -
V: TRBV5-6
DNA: TGTGCCAGCAGCTCAGGGGTACTGGATTACGAGCAGTACTTC
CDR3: CASSSGVLDYEQYF

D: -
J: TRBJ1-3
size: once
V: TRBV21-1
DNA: TGTGCCAGCAGGCGTGTCTTAGCTACAAACGCACGAAACACCATATATTTT
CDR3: CASRRVLATNARNTIYF

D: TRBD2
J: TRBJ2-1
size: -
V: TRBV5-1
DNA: TGCGCCAGCAGCTTCCCCTGGGGACTAGCGGGAGAAGGCTACAATGAGCAGTTCTTC
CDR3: CASSFPWGLAGEGYNEQFF

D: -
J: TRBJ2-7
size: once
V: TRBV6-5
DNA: TGTGCCAGCAGTCCCGCAGCAGGGAGCTCCTACGAGCAGTACTTC
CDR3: CASSPAAGSSYEQYF

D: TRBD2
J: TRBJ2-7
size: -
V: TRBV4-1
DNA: TGCGCCAGCAGCCAAGAATATCGAGCGGGAGGGCCCATCGAGCAGTACTTC
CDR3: CASSQEYRAGGPIEQYF

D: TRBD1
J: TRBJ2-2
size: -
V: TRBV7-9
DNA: TGTGCCAGCAGCTTTCCCGGGACAGGGGCCGGGGAGCTGTTTTTT
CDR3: CASSFPGTGAGELFF

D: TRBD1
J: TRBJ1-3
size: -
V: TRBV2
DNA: TGTGCCAGCAGCGGAGACAGGGGACCCGGAAACACCATATATTTT
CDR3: CASSGDRGPGNTIYF

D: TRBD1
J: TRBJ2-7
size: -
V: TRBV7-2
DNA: TGTGCCAGCCTCCGGGACAGGGGGTCCTACGAGCAGTACTTC
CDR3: CASLRDRGSYEQYF

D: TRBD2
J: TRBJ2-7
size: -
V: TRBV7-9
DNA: TGTGCCAGCAGCTGGCCGGGACTACCGACGTACGAGCAGTACTTC
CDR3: CASSWPGLPTYEQYF

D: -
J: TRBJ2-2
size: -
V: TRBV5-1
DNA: TGCGCCAGCAGCTACGGGACCGGGGAGCTGTTTTTT
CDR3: CASSYGTGELFF

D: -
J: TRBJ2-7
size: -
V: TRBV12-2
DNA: TGTGCAAGTCGCTTATGGGTTCGTAGCGGGAGGGCCAACCCATACGACGAGCAGTACTTC
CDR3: CASRLWVRSGRANPYDEQYF

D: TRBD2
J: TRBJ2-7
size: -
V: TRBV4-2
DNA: TGTGCCAGCAGCCAAGCTAGCGGCTCCTACGAGCAGTACTTC
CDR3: CASSQASGSYEQYF

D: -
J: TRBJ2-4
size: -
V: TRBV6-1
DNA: TGTGCCAGCAGTGAGGGGACGCGGCGTCTAGCCAAAAACATTCAGTACTTC
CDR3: CASSEGTRRLAKNIQYF

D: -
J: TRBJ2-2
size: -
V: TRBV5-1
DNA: TGCGCCAGCAGCTTCCGGTCCGGGGAGCTGTTTTTT
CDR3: CASSFRSGELFF

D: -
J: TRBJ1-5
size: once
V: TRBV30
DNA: TGTGCCTGGAGTGTACAGGGCAATCAGCCCCAGCATTTT
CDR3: CAWSVQGNQPQHF

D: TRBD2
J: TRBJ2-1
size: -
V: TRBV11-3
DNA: TGTGCCAGCAGCTCCTACCGGGACGGGGGGGGTGAGCAGTTCTTC
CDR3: CASSSYRDGGGEQFF

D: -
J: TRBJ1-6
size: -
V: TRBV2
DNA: TGTGCCAGCAGTGCAGGGAGCTCCTATAATTCACCCCTCCACTTT
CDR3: CASSAGSSYNSPLHF

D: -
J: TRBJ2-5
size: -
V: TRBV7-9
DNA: TGTGCCAGCAGCCACCCCCTTGAAGAGACCCAGTACTTC
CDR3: CASSHPLEETQYF

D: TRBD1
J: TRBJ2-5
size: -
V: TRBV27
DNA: TGTGCCAGCAGTTCCAGGGGGATTCAAGAGACCCAGTACTTC
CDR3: CASSSRGIQETQYF

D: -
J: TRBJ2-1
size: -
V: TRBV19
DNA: TGTGCCAGTAGTATATCGCTAGCCCTATACAATGAGCAGTTCTTC
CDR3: CASSISLALYNEQFF

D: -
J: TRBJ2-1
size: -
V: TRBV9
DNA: TGTGCCAGCAGCGCCCCCGGGACGCCCTACAATGAGCAGTTCTTC
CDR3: CASSAPGTPYNEQFF

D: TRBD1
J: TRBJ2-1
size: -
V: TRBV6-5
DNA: TGTGCCAGCAGTTCTACAGGGGACAATGAGCAGTTCTTC
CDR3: CASSSTGDNEQFF

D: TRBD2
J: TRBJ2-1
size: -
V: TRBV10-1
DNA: TGCGCCAGCAGTCTAGCGGAGGAGTACAATGAGCAGTTCTTC
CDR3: CASSLAEEYNEQFF

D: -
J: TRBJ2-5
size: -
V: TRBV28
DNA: TGTGCCAGCAGTTTGGTGCGAGAGACCCAGTACTTC
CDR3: CASSLVRETQYF

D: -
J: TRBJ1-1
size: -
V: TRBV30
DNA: TGTGCCTGGAGTGTGACAGTTACTGAAGCTTTCTTT
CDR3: CAWSVTVTEAFF

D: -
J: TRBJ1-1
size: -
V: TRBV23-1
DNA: TGCGCCAGCAGTTGGGGGGGCAGAAATGTTACTGAAGCTTTCTTT
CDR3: CASSWGGRNVTEAFF

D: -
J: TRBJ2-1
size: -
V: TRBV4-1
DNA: TGCGCCAGCAGCCAAAACCAGGGGGGGAATGAGCAGTTCTTC
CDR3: CASSQNQGGNEQFF